This T cell receptor (beta chain) stems from a study of long-term antiretroviral therapy in people with HIV (dated 2022 in TCRdb). In the study overall: Collection of the earliest samples took place about a decade ahead of the 2015 WHO recommendation for immediate ART, at a time when ART was typically delayed until CD4 counts fell. The cohort contributed roughly 200 cryopreserved PBMC samples from around 33 adults with confirmed HIV infection, collected serially over a mean of around six years (range 1-12). A retrospective serial study tested whether ART initiation and durable HIV suppression were associated with changes in peripheral blood TRB repertoire composition and diversity. No cross-contamination during QIAcube processing was seen in test extractions of a monoclonal T-cell line run alongside around 31 polyclonal samples. About 35% of the 30 participants with HIV were female.

Participants were included only if at least one PBMC sample before ART initiation and at least two post-ART samples were available. Treatment was received in the United States of America by all participants with HIV. Before DNA extraction, cryopreserved samples containing about 0.95-10 million PBMC were thawed and washed. At the time of the earliest PBMC sample, participants with HIV were aged between roughly 23 and 60 years. Per participant, PBMC samples came from 1-4 timepoints prior to ART initiation and 2-8 timepoints following ART initiation, for a median of 7 samples. For every participant, serial HIV viral load, CD4+ T-cell count, ART history and demographic data were obtained. Genomic DNA was extracted from unsorted PBMC with a Qiagen kit on a QIAcube, processed in batches of 12 samples. Compared with germline, V lacks 2 bases and J lacks 3 bases; bases without a gene match: 6. Spanning cysteine to phenylalanine, the CDR3 consists of 15 amino acids. Kept here is only the CDR3 DNA, which spans 45 bases and is read in frame from base 1. The germline V gene specifies SGDLS as CDR1 and YYNGEE as CDR2.

Notes on this clone: The antigen it binds to is not known. No base quality information exists; no much larger clone differs at one position.

On the study overall, not on this receptor specifically: Unsorted PBMC were profiled instead of sorted CD4+ and CD8+ T cells because pre-ART samples had limited cell numbers. HIV repertoires had narrower CDR3 length ranges than controls, and the network structure suggested an antigen-experienced repertoire that shifted only slightly toward naive after ART. Owing to limited PBMC availability, only the TCR beta chain was sequenced, without alpha chain pairing. Samples dated from the mid-2000s to the late 2010s, and the ART regimens used may be less effective than current ones. No data were available on ART adherence, viral resistance or therapy changes, limiting inferences about post-ART repertoire changes. A significant increase in TRB diversity was found to be associated with ART initiation, although TRB diversity was observed to remain significantly below that of transplant donor controls even after long-term ART. Expanded TRB clones identified before ART initiation dominated the repertoire at all time points, although this dominance fluctuated and declined in many PLHIV after ART.

The immunoSEQ hsTCRB v3.0 assay was used at survey level resolution to sequence the TRB variable region. The target sequencing depth for TRB was roughly 40,000-55,000 T-cell genomes per sample. TRB libraries were pooled and sequenced on an Illumina MiSeq using a v3 150-cycle kit. The authors' analysis ran thus. Repertoire analysis was performed in R inside a reproducible Nextflow workflow that covered QC, data transformation and analysis. LymphoSeq2, an R package for exploring AIRR-Seq data, was used to implement the custom analyses. A few samples that produced fewer than 5000 total TRB sequences were removed, so 150 to 200 HIV repertoires were analyzed. Among the 180 or so HIV repertoires that were kept, 59 were collected before ART initiation and roughly 130 were collected after ART initiation. Each repertoire was downsampled to 5000 TRB nucleotide sequences, and summary statistics were averaged across 100 downsampling iterations. The analysis kept only TRB sequences whose CDR3 regions were at least seven amino acids long. Two measures captured diversity: a Shannon entropy-derived clonality score and the Gini coefficient. In the repertoire networks, any two of the top 5000 CDR3 amino acid sequences were linked whenever the two sequences differed by an edit distance of one. For TRB CDR3 amino acid sequences, antigen specificity groups and MHC restriction were predicted with GLIPH2. To flag known CMV, EBV, HIV or tissue antigen associations, CDR3 amino acid sequences were matched against VDJdb and McPAS-TCR. Pre-ART, post-ART and control groups were compared with Wilcoxon signed-rank tests and Holm-Bonferroni correction. Drawn from immuneACCESS, this table holds only the in-frame rearrangements with V and J called that TCRdb kept. Clones are partly lost; checked studies trace under half to an unresolved V gene and leave the rest unexplained. The DNA was the basis for D and trimming; V, J and clone size are from that table. The sample table shows some 23,000 clones, and 80% to 90% are seen once. Together, the top ten hold under 6% of the sample.

The chain couples TRBV9 to TRBJ2-7, with 9 bases in between that match TRBD1. Specimen: unsorted PBMCs, collected about 4.5 years after starting antiretroviral therapy. The TCR comes from a man aged 25-40 years with HIV. CDR3 loop: CASSVGQGPLYEQYF. Here is the DNA: TGTGCCAGCAGCGTTGGACAGGGGCCCCTCTACGAGCAGTACTTC. Outside the CDR3, residues come from the reference TRBV9 and TRBJ2-7 proteins, so the full variable domain is: DSGVTQTPKHLITATGQRVTLRCSPRSGDLSVYWYQQSLDQGLQFLIQYYNGEERAKGNILERFSAQQFPDLHSELNLSSLELGDSALYFCASSVGQGPLYEQYFGPGTRLTVT.